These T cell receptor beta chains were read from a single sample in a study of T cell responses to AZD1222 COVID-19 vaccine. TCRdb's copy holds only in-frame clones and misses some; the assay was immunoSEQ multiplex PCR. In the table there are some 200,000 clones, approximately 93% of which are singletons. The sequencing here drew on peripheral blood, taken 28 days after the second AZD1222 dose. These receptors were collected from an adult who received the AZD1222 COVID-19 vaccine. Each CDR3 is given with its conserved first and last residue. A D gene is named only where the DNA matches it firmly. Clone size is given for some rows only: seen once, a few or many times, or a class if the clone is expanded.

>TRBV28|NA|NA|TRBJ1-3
TGTGCCAGCCGTGGGAGGGACACCATATATTTT
CASRGRDTIYF
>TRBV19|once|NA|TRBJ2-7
TGTGCCAGTAGCACGCTAGGCGCGGAACTCTCCTACGAGCAGTACTTC
CASSTLGAELSYEQYF
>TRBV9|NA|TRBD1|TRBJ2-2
TGTGCCAGCAGCGTAGTGGCAGGGGGAGTTTTAGCCGGGGAGCTGTTTTTT
CASSVVAGGVLAGELFF
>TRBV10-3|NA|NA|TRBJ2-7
TGTGCCATCAGTGAACCCGCGGACGGGTACTACGAGCAGTACTTC
CAISEPADGYYEQYF
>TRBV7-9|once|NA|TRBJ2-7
TGTGCCAGCAGCGAATTGAATACCTACGAGCAGTACTTC
CASSELNTYEQYF
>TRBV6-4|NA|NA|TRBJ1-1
TGTGCCAGCAGTGACTATCAGGCGGACACTGAAGCTTTCTTT
CASSDYQADTEAFF
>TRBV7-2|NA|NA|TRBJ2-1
TGTGCCAGCAGCTTAGCGCGGACTTCCTACAATGAGCAGTTCTTC
CASSLARTSYNEQFF
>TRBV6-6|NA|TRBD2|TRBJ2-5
TGTGCCAGCAGTCCGGGACTAGCGGGAGAGACCCAGTACTTC
CASSPGLAGETQYF
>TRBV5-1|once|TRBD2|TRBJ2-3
TGCGCCAGCAGCTTCATAGCGGGGGTTATTACAGATACGCAGTATTTT
CASSFIAGVITDTQYF
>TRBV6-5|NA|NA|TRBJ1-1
TGTGCCAGCAGACCCGGGAGGAGGGAGAACACTGAAGCTTTCTTT
CASRPGRRENTEAFF
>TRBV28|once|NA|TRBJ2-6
TGTGCCAGCAGTCCCCCCGGGGTCTCCGGGGCCAACGTCCTGACTTTC
CASSPPGVSGANVLTF
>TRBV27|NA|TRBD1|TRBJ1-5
TGTGCCAGCAGAACCAAGCCAGGGGGAGGGTCTAAAGTCCGGCAGCCCCAGCATTTT
CASRTKPGGGSKVRQPQHF
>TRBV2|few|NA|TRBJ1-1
TGTGCCAGCAGTGAAAGGAGGACTAACACTGAAGCTTTCTTT
CASSERRTNTEAFF
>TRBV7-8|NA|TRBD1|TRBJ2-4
TGTGCCAGCAGCGGGACAGGGAGCGGAGCCAAAAACATTCAGTACTTC
CASSGTGSGAKNIQYF
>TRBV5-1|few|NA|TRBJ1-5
TGCGCCAGCAGCCCCTCAGGGCCCAATCAGCCCCAGCATTTT
CASSPSGPNQPQHF
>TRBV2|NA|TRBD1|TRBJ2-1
TGTGCCAACCGACAGGGGGTTTACAATGAGCAGTTCTTC
CANRQGVYNEQFF
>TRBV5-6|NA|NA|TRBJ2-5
TGTGCCAGCAGCCCCGGGAGCTGGGGAGAAGAGACCCAGTACTTC
CASSPGSWGEETQYF
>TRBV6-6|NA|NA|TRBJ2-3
TGTGCCAGCATTACCGGACTGATACCCACAGATACGCAGTATTTT
CASITGLIPTDTQYF
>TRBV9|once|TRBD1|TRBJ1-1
TGTGCCAGCAGCGAACGACAGGGAAGCACTGAAGCTTTCTTT
CASSERQGSTEAFF
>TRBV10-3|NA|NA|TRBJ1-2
TGTGCCAGCGGGCCTCAGGGCGGCTACACCTTC
CASGPQGGYTF
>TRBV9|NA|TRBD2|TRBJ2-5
TGTGCCAGCAGCATTACTAGCGGGAGAGAGACCCAGTACTTC
CASSITSGRETQYF
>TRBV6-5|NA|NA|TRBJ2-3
TGTGCCAGCACCCCGGGACTGAACACAGATACGCAGTATTTT
CASTPGLNTDTQYF
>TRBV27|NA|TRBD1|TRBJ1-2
TGTGCCAGCAGTGTCAGGGGGGGCGGCTACACCTTC
CASSVRGGGYTF
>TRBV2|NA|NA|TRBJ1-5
TGTGCCAGCAGGGGGGAGGGTGAGGGACGAAGGCCCCAGCATTTT
CASRGEGEGRRPQHF
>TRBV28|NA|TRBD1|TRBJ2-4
TGTGCCAGCAGTTGGGACAGGGGGCGCAAAAACATTCAGTACTTC
CASSWDRGRKNIQYF
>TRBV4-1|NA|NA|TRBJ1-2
TGCGCCAGCAGCCAGATAGGGACAAGAACCTATGGCTACACCTTC
CASSQIGTRTYGYTF